The 18 T cell receptor beta chains below come from one sample, sequenced in a study of blood T cell repertoires in COVID-19. Only in-frame clones appear in the TCRdb table, and some are missing; sequencing was by immunoSEQ multiplex PCR. The top ten hold roughly 1.7% of the sample, which has 250,000 to 400,000 clones, approximately 88% seen once. The sample taken for sequencing was peripheral blood. The receptors stem from a woman under 40 with COVID-19, enrolled during active disease.

The table lists this clone with a count of one. The chain has TRBV6-5 and TRBJ1-5, with 8 bases identical to TRBD1. CDR1 and CDR2 from the germline V gene are MNHEY and SVGAGI. Trimming took 6 bases from V and 4 from J; bases not matched to a gene: 8. This CDR3 is 15 amino acids long. The chain's CDR3 is CASRTGTGSNQPQHF. The CDR3 DNA is TGTGCCAGCAGGACTGGGACAGGCTCAAATCAGCCCCAGCATTTT.

The V gene is TRBV6-5, the J gene TRBJ2-3, with a possible D match to TRBD1 (5 bases). V shed 5 bases and J shed 5 bases, with 17 bases lying between them. The CDR3 covers 15 residues. From germline, CDR1 is MNHEY and CDR2 SVGAGI. Written as DNA, the CDR3 is TGTGCCAGCAGTCCCCAGGGCGTTTTGTTAGATACGCAGTATTTT. Protein: CASSPQGVLLDTQYF.

By frequency in the sample, this clone is medium-sized. The J gene is TRBJ2-7, the V gene TRBV6-5, with a possible D match to TRBD1 (5 bases). The V gene's germline CDR1 is MNHEY and CDR2 SVGAGI. Trimming cost V 11 bases and J 1 base, with 12 bases left between them. This CDR3 is built from 12 residues. CDR3: CAESQGSYEQYV. The CDR3 nucleotides read TGTGCCGAAAGTCAGGGTTCCTACGAGCAGTACGTC.

This clone has just one count. V and J are TRBV7-2 and TRBJ2-4; TRBD1 might be the D (6 bases). Germline V CDR1 and CDR2: SGHTA, FQGNSA. The CDR3 is made up of 13 amino acids. V was pared by 6 bases and J by 7 bases, with 13 bases between. CDR3 residues: CASSFNTGNIQYF. For the CDR3, the DNA is TGTGCCAGCAGTTTCAATACAGGGAACATTCAGTACTTC.

This chain connects TRBV10-3 to TRBJ1-2; D is undetermined. Germline values: CDR1 ENHRY, CDR2 SYGVKD. The length of the CDR3 is 11 residues. Trimming removed 6 bases from V and 3 bases from J, with 5 bases in between. CDR3 region: CAISVYYGYTF. CDR3 coding DNA: TGTGCCATCAGCGTTTACTATGGCTACACCTTC.

This chain joins TRBV18 and TRBJ2-5; D is unclear. From germline, CDR1 is KGHSH and CDR2 LQKENI. The CDR3 totals 10 residues. V was clipped by 9 bases and J by 5 bases, with 7 bases between them. Written as DNA, the CDR3 is TGTGCCAGTCTTGAGGAGACCCAGTACTTC. Translating gives CASLEETQYF.

This chain connects TRBV10-3 to TRBJ1-1; TRBD1 matches at 9 bases. J lost 5 bases, V lost 6 bases, and 13 bases had no gene match. There are 16 residues in the CDR3. Germline V gene data show CDR1 as ENHRY and CDR2 as SYGVKD. CDR3 residues: CAIRIGTGLRRTEAFF. CDR3 DNA sequence: TGTGCCATCAGGATAGGGACAGGGCTGCGGAGGACTGAAGCTTTCTTT.

This sequence joins TRBV18 and TRBJ1-3; no firm D call. Germline CDR1 KGHSH, CDR2 LQKENI. V shed 5 bases and J shed 2 bases, with 13 bases lying between them. This CDR3 is built from 15 residues. The CDR3 spells CASSSWHTTGNTIYF. The CDR3 nucleotides are TGTGCCAGCTCAAGTTGGCACACAACTGGAAACACCATATATTTT.

V gene TRBV7-2 combines with J gene TRBJ1-3; a possible D gene is TRBD1 (5 bases). CDR3 length equals 15 residues. Trimming removed 2 bases from V and 0 bases from J, with 8 bases in between. CDR1 and CDR2 from the germline V gene are SGHTA and FQGNSA. The CDR3 spells CASSLRTSSGNTIYF. In DNA, the CDR3 is TGTGCCAGCAGCTTAAGGACAAGCTCTGGAAACACCATATATTTT.

The chain combines TRBV7-6 with TRBJ2-1; possibly TRBD2 for D (5 bases). From germline, CDR1 is SGHVS and CDR2 FNYEAQ. The CDR3 is 13 residues long. The V end lost 4 bases, the J end lost 3 bases, and 7 bases lay between the germline ends. DNA for the CDR3: TGTGCCAGCAGCTCCCGGGACTACAATGAGCAGTTCTTC. Residues: CASSSRDYNEQFF.

The chain joins TRBV30 to TRBJ2-3; D gene uncertain. V dropped 4 bases and J dropped 3 bases, with 11 bases sitting between them. Per germline, CDR1 GTSNPN and CDR2 SVGIG (reference sequence). CDR3 size: 13 residues. The CDR3 here is CAWTVIRTDTQYF. CDR3 bases: TGTGCCTGGACGGTGATTAGAACAGATACGCAGTATTTT. Filled out from reference TRBV30 and TRBJ2-3, the complete variable domain reads SQTIHQWPATLVQPVGSPLSLECTVEGTSNPNLYWYRQAAGRGLQLLFYSVGIGQISSEVPQNLSASRPQDRQFILSSKKLLLSDSGFYLCAWTVIRTDTQYFGPGTRLTVL.

This rearrangement joins TRBV19 to TRBJ1-2, with 7 bases aligning to TRBD1. This CDR3 is 16 amino acids long. The V gene end was trimmed by 5 bases and the J gene end by 5 bases; junction bases not matched to a gene: 14. From germline, CDR1 is LNHDA and CDR2 SQIVND (reference sequence). The CDR3 loop is CASSPAGTASLYGYTF. CDR3 nucleotides: TGTGCCAGTAGTCCGGCCGGGACAGCAAGCTTATATGGCTACACCTTC.

Comments on this clone: This sample also contains other DNA sequences that code for the same CDR3. The chain couples TRBV9 to TRBJ2-3; D is undetermined. Trimming stripped 0 bases from V and 3 bases from J, with 8 bases between. CDR1 and CDR2 from the germline V gene are SGDLS and YYNGEE. CDR3 length: 14 residues. The CDR3 DNA reads as TGTGCCAGCAGCGTAGGGCAGATAACAGATACGCAGTATTTT. Protein product: CASSVGQITDTQYF.

In regard to this clone: The sample carries other DNA sequences with the same CDR3. This chain links TRBV6-5 with TRBJ1-5, with D possibly matching TRBD1 (6 bases). Trimming took off 6 bases at V and 7 bases at J, with 10 bases between the two ends. Germline assignment: CDR1 MNHEY and CDR2 SVGAGI. The CDR3 length is 12 residues. Here the CDR3 reads CASRTGRQPQHF. In DNA form, the CDR3 reads TGTGCCAGCAGGACAGGAAGGCAGCCCCAGCATTTT.

The chain uses TRBV5-6 and TRBJ2-5, with unresolved D. CDR3 length: 16 amino acids. V was shortened by 0 bases and J by 1 base, with 13 bases between the two germline ends. Germline V lookup: CDR1 SGHDT, CDR2 YYEEEE. As DNA, the CDR3 is TGTGCCAGCAGCTTGGATCTGGGCGAGAGCCAAGAGACCCAGTACTTC. It yields the protein CASSLDLGESQETQYF.

CDR3 bases: TGCGCCAGTGGACAGCGGAACACTGAAGCTTTCTTT. Protein: CASGQRNTEAFF. The genes are TRBV4-1 and TRBJ1-1, with D perhaps TRBD1 (6 bases). Germline V gene data show CDR1 as MGHRA and CDR2 as YSYEKL. V was cut by 9 bases and J by 1 base, with 9 bases left in between. The CDR3 runs to 12 residues.

This chain connects TRBV2 to TRBJ2-3; 7 bases fit TRBD2. Germline loops: CDR1 SNHLY, CDR2 FYNNEI. V dropped 8 bases and J dropped 0; count of bases not matched to a gene: 8. CDR3 length: 15 residues. The CDR3 region has the DNA TGTGCCAGCCAAAAAACGGGGGGAAGCACAGATACGCAGTATTTT. Translation: CASQKTGGSTDTQYF.

The rearrangement joins TRBV13 to TRBJ2-5, with unresolved D. Germline-derived CDR1 and CDR2 are PRHDT and FYEKMQ (reference sequence). CDR3 length: 12 amino acids. V lost 1 base to trimming and J lost 5 bases, with 5 bases between them. CDR3 nucleotide sequence: TGTGCCAGCAGCTTAGTGAGGGAGACCCAGTACTTC. This sequence encodes CASSLVRETQYF.